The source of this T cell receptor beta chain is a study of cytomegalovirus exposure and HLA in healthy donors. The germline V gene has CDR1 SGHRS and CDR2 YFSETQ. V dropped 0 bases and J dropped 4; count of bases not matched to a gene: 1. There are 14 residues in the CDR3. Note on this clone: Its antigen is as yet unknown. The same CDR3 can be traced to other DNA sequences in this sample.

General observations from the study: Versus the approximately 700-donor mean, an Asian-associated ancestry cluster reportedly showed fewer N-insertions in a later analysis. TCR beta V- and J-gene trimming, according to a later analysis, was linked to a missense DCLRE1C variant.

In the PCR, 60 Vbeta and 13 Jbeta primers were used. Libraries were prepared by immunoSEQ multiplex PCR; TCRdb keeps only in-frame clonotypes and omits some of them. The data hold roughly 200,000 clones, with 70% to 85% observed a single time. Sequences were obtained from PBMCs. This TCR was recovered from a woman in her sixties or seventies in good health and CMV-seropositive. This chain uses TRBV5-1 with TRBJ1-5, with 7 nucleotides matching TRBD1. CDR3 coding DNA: TGCGCCAGCAGCTTGGGGACAGGTAATCAGCCCCAGCATTTT. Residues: CASSLGTGNQPQHF.